The 27 T cell receptor beta chains below were found in one sample sequenced in a study of T cells in Graves' hyperthyroidism and ophthalmopathy. Amplified regions were TCR beta CDR3 sequences from RNA transcripts. The HTBI primer set served for first-round RT-PCR of the TCR CDR3. Using its own MiXCR run on the multiplex PCR reads, TCRdb lists one record per CDR3 protein. The sample includes 550,000 to 700,000 distinct CDR3 sequences, more than 45% of them seen just once. Sequences were obtained from peripheral blood or thyroid tissue (not recorded which). These receptors were collected from an adult woman with Graves' disease, either hyperthyroidism or ophthalmopathy (not recorded which).

This clonotype was seen at least ten times. J is TRBJ2-5 and V is TRBV11-2, with 12 positions matching TRBD2. The CDR3 consists of 14 residues. V was clipped by 3 bases and J by 6 bases; unmatched bases: 2. Germline lookup yields CDR1 SGHAT and CDR2 FQNNGV. The CDR3: CASSFGLAGKTQYF. The CDR3, as DNA: TGTGCCAGCAGCTTTGGACTAGCGGGAAAGACCCAGTACTTC.

At least ten counts were recorded for this clonotype. The rearrangement joins TRBV5-1 to TRBJ1-2; 8 bases align to TRBD1. CDR3 length: 13 residues. Trimming took 0 bases from V and 8 from J; bases not matched to a gene: 3. Germline V gene sequence: CDR1 SGHRS, CDR2 YFSETQ. The CDR3 here is CASSLVTGGGYTF. CDR3 nucleotide sequence: TGCGCCAGCAGCTTGGTTACAGGGGGAGGCTACACCTTC.

The chain employs TRBV10-3 and TRBJ1-1; D unresolved. Germline V lookup: CDR1 ENHRY, CDR2 SYGVKD. Trimming stripped 0 bases from V and 5 bases from J, with 4 bases between. There are 12 residues in the CDR3. CDR3 nucleotide sequence: TGTGCCATCAGTGAGTCGAATACTGAAGCTTTCTTT. Translated: CAISESNTEAFF.

V is TRBV10-2 and J is TRBJ1-3; D call uncertain. The ends were cut back, 7 bases at V and 7 bases at J, with 11 bases in the middle. The CDR3 contains 12 residues. In germline, CDR1 is WSHSY, CDR2 SAAADI. The CDR3 loop is CASNQDGNTIYF. DNA for the CDR3: TGCGCCAGCAATCAGGACGGTAACACCATATATTTT.

Note on this clonotype: This may come from a read error, since a much larger clone is one base off. V is TRBV7-2 and J is TRBJ1-5, with D perhaps TRBD1 (5 bases). The CDR3 covers 15 residues. The V gene's germline CDR1 is SGHTA and CDR2 FQGNSA. CDR3 in amino acids: CAGSPGKLSNQPQHF. CDR3 sequence (DNA): TGTGCCGGCAGCCCAGGGAAGTTGAGCAATCAGCCCCAGCATTTT.

Many counts were recorded for this clonotype. Possible read error: a much larger clone is one base away. CDR3 in DNA: TGTGCCAGCAGTAAAGCCTACGAGCAGTACTTC. Its protein is CASSKAYEQYF. The chain is built from TRBV28 and TRBJ2-7; no clear D. The CDR3 spans 11 residues. Trimming removed 5 bases at V and 2 bases at J, with 4 bases between. Looked up from germline, CDR1 is MDHEN and CDR2 is SYDVKM.

There are many counts of this clonotype. The chain combines TRBV7-8 with TRBJ1-6, with a weak D call TRBD1 (5 bases). The V gene's germline CDR1 is SGHVS and CDR2 FQNEAQ. The CDR3 covers 16 residues. Trimming left V 0 bases short and J 0 bases short, with 6 bases between. The CDR3 reads CASSLAGPSYNSPLHF. CDR3 DNA sequence: TGTGCCAGCAGCTTAGCGGGACCCTCCTATAATTCACCCCTCCACTTT.

This sequence joins TRBV7-2 and TRBJ2-7; TRBD1 or TRBD2 may be the D gene (6 bases each). The V gene lost 5 bases and the J gene lost 3 bases, with 20 bases spanning the gap. This CDR3 is built from 16 residues. Germline values: CDR1 SGHTA, CDR2 FQGNSA. The CDR3 DNA reads TGTGCCAGCAGCCCTAGGGGGGAAGCGGGCGGCTACGAGCAGTACTTC. Protein sequence: CASSPRGEAGGYEQYF. Supplemented by reference TRBV7-2 and TRBJ2-7, the full variable domain reads GAGVSQSPSNKVTEKGKDVELRCDPISGHTALYWYRQSLGQGLEFLIYFQGNSAPDKSGLPSDRFSAERTGGSVSTLTIQRTQQEDSAVYLCASSPRGEAGGYEQYFGPGTRLTVT.

This chain uses TRBV29-1 with TRBJ2-5; 7 bases match TRBD2. V shed 6 bases and J 4 bases; nucleotides not matched to a gene: 11. The germline V gene encodes CDR1 SQVTM and CDR2 ANQGSEA. The CDR3 has 14 residues. The CDR3 loop reads CSVSTGGGGETQYF. Here the CDR3 DNA reads TGCAGCGTATCCACGGGGGGTGGTGGAGAGACCCAGTACTTC.

This clonotype occurred many times. The J gene is TRBJ1-6, the V gene TRBV7-9; TRBD1 agrees at 7 bases. The trim removed 4 bases at V and 9 bases at J, leaving 12 bases unmatched. The CDR3 has 16 residues. CDR1 and CDR2 from the germline V gene are SEHNR and FQNEAQ (reference sequence). CDR3 region: CASSSPQTGSGSPLHF. The CDR3 nucleotides read TGTGCCAGCAGCTCACCCCAGACAGGGAGCGGTTCACCCCTCCACTTT.

This clonotype was picked up many times. The chain employs TRBV2 and TRBJ2-2, with D possibly being TRBD2 (5 bases). The V gene lost 6 bases and the J gene lost 6 bases, with 20 bases spanning the gap. CDR1 is SNHLY, CDR2 FYNNEI, per germline. CDR3 length: 16 residues. As DNA, the CDR3 is TGTGCCAGCAGCGTCGTGACTACTCGTCACGCCGGGGAGCTGTTTTTT. As protein: CASSVVTTRHAGELFF.

A few counts support this clonotype. The CDR3 coding sequence is TGCAGCTTGGACAGGGGGACTGAAGCTTTCTTT. As protein: CSLDRGTEAFF. The J gene is TRBJ1-1, the V gene TRBV29-1; 10 bases are shared with TRBD1. The V and J ends lost 8 bases and 5 bases, in that order; junction bases with no gene match: 2. Germline V gene lookup returns CDR1 SQVTM and CDR2 ANQGSEA. The CDR3 runs 11 residues. The variable domain in full, with the rest retrieved from reference TRBV29-1 and TRBJ1-1, is SAVISQKPSRDICQRGTSLTIQCQVDSQVTMMFWYRQQPGQSLTLIATANQGSEATYESGFVIDKFPISRPNLTFSTLTVSNMSPEDSSIYLCSLDRGTEAFFGQGTRLTVV.

This chain links TRBV2 with TRBJ2-5; 10 bases are shared with TRBD2. J gave up 10 bases and V 4 bases, and 12 bases lay outside the gene matches. Germline V gives CDR1 SNHLY, CDR2 FYNNEI. This CDR3 is 15 amino acids long. In DNA, the CDR3 is TGTGCCAGCAGTGGGGTAGCGGGAGGCCAAGGGGTCCAGTACTTC. It is translated as CASSGVAGGQGVQYF.

The chain is built from TRBV27 and TRBJ2-7, with a possible D match to TRBD2 (6 bases). Germline CDR1 reads MNHEY; CDR2 reads SMNVEV (reference sequence). Trimming stripped 2 bases from V and 2 bases from J, with 10 bases between. The CDR3 totals 14 residues. CDR3 DNA sequence: TGTGCCAGCAGTTTAGAAAGCGGGCCCTACGAGCAGTACTTC. This codes for CASSLESGPYEQYF.

In its sample, this clonotype was seen many times. The chain has TRBV20-1 and TRBJ2-7; TRBD2 matches at 12 bases. Germline V gene sequence: CDR1 DFQATT, CDR2 SNEGSKA (reference sequence). The CDR3 covers 15 residues. The trim removed 6 bases at V and 7 bases at J, leaving 13 bases unmatched. The CDR3 sequence: CSAQAGLAGIEEQYF. In DNA, the CDR3 is TGCAGTGCCCAGGCAGGACTAGCGGGAATAGAAGAGCAGTACTTC.

This clonotype was seen many times. The rearrangement joins TRBV15 to TRBJ2-2; D unclear. The CDR3 length is 12 residues. Germline V gene sequence: CDR1 LNHNV, CDR2 YYDKDF (reference sequence). Deletions cut 1 base from V and 8 bases from J, with 5 bases between. In nucleotides, the CDR3 is TGTGCCACCAGCAGAGTTGGGGGGGAGCTGTTTTTT. Its translation is CATSRVGGELFF.

This clonotype was counted many times. This chain joins TRBV10-2 and TRBJ1-3; unclear D gene. The CDR3 is 14 amino acids. CDR1 WSHSY and CDR2 SAAADI come from the germline V gene. V was clipped by 10 bases and J by 0 bases, with 13 bases between them. CDR3 coding DNA: TGCGCCACCGCCCCTGGCAACTCTGGAAACACCATATATTTT. Amino acids: CATAPGNSGNTIYF.

This clonotype was recorded at least ten times. This chain links TRBV11-2 with TRBJ2-7, with a possible D match to TRBD1 (6 bases). CDR3 length: 16 amino acids. From germline, CDR1 is SGHAT and CDR2 FQNNGV. Deletions cut 5 bases from V and 1 base from J, with 18 bases between. CDR3 nucleotide sequence: TGTGCCAGCAGCCCGCACGGGACAAGGATGTCCTACGAGCAGTACTTC. Its translation: CASSPHGTRMSYEQYF.

This clonotype was detected only a few times. This chain connects TRBV5-5 to TRBJ1-1; TRBD1 is a possible D gene (6 bases). This CDR3 is built from 14 residues. The V gene lost 2 bases and the J gene lost 4 bases, with 12 bases spanning the gap. CDR1 and CDR2 (germline): SGHKS, YYEKEE (reference sequence). DNA of the CDR3: TGTGCCAGCAGCTTCAATCAGGGGTCCACTGAAGCTTTCTTT. Its translation is CASSFNQGSTEAFF.

Concerning this clonotype itself: Just one base apart from a much larger clone, this may be a read error. The J gene is TRBJ2-7, the V gene TRBV12-3 or TRBV12-4; 7 nucleotides match TRBD1. The CDR3 extends over 13 amino acids. In nucleotides, the CDR3 is TGTGCCAACAGTTTCGGGACAGCCTACGAGCAGTACTTC. It yields the protein CANSFGTAYEQYF.

This chain uses TRBV24-1 with TRBJ2-5; 7 positions match TRBD1. Losses at the gene ends were 4 bases for V and 2 bases for J; bases not matched to a gene: 6. Germline-derived CDR1 and CDR2 are KGHDR and SFDVKD. This CDR3 contains 15 residues. DNA of the CDR3: TGTGCCACCAGTGACACACAGGGGCCTCAAGAGACCCAGTACTTC. Amino acid sequence: CATSDTQGPQETQYF.

The sample holds a few counts of this clonotype. A read error may be the cause here, since a much bigger clone is one base away. The chain carries TRBV11-2 and TRBJ2-5; D gene unclear. V was cut by 4 bases and J by 3 bases, with 15 bases left in between. Germline V lookup: CDR1 SGHAT, CDR2 FQNNGV. This CDR3 has 15 amino acids. DNA of the CDR3: TGTGCCAGCAGCTCACACCACCTCGAGGAAGAGACCCAGTACTTC. This translates into CASSSHHLEEETQYF.

The chain has TRBV2 and TRBJ2-5, with a possible D match to TRBD2 (6 bases). Germline V gene sequence: CDR1 SNHLY, CDR2 FYNNEI. This CDR3 is 11 amino acids long. Trimming removed 10 bases at V and 7 bases at J, with 13 bases between. CDR3 DNA: TGTGCCATCGGACGGCGGGGGACCCAGTACTTC. Its translation: CAIGRRGTQYF.

This clonotype was seen ten or more times. The chain joins TRBV14 to TRBJ2-6, with no clear D. The V end was cut by 2 bases, the J end by 0 bases, with 5 bases between. This CDR3 has 15 residues. The germline gives CDR1 SGHDN, CDR2 FVKESK. The CDR3 spells CASSQFLSGANVLTF. As DNA, the CDR3 is TGTGCCAGCAGCCAATTCCTCTCTGGGGCCAACGTCCTGACTTTC. The full variable domain, its missing parts supplied by reference TRBV14 and TRBJ2-6, is EAGVTQFPSHSVIEKGQTVTLRCDPISGHDNLYWYRRVMGKEIKFLLHFVKESKQDESGMPNNRFLAERTGGTYSTLKVQPAELEDSGVYFCASSQFLSGANVLTFGAGSRLTVL.

The chain recombines TRBV20-1 with TRBJ2-5; TRBD2 agrees at 10 bases. Germline loops: CDR1 DFQATT, CDR2 SNEGSKA (reference sequence). There are 16 residues in the CDR3. V lost 3 bases, J lost 5 bases, and 12 bases stayed unmatched. CDR3 loop: CSASRGLAGEVETQYF. For the CDR3, the DNA is TGCAGTGCTAGCAGGGGGCTAGCGGGGGAAGTGGAGACCCAGTACTTC.

The rearrangement links TRBV5-5 to TRBJ1-2; no definite D call. CDR1 is SGHKS and CDR2 is YYEKEE in the germline V gene (reference sequence). V shed 4 bases and J shed 7 bases, with 8 bases lying between them. This CDR3 region has 11 residues. The CDR3 reads CASSQYFGYTF. The CDR3 region has the DNA TGTGCCAGCAGCCAATATTTTGGCTACACCTTC. Variable domain in full (rest from reference TRBV5-5 and TRBJ1-2): DAGVTQSPTHLIKTRGQQVTLRCSPISGHKSVSWYQQVLGQGPQFIFQYYEKEERGRGNFPDRFSARQFPNYSSELNVNALLLGDSALYLCASSQYFGYTFGSGTRLTVV.

The genes are TRBV20-1 and TRBJ1-6, with 9 bases fitting TRBD1. V lost 0 bases, J lost 10 bases, and 10 bases stayed unmatched. Per germline, CDR1 DFQATT and CDR2 SNEGSKA (reference sequence). The CDR3 is 16 residues long. DNA of the CDR3: TGCAGTGCTAGAGAAGGGGGACAGGGTGAATGGTCACCCCTCCACTTT. This gives the protein CSAREGGQGEWSPLHF.